Below, 25 T cell receptor beta chains from the same sample are listed, as sequenced in a study of tissue T cells after allogeneic stem cell transplantation. Profiled with immunoSEQ multiplex PCR; TCRdb holds only in-frame clones, not every one. The data show some 10,000 clones, with over 40% seen just once and about 7% held by the top ten. Time point defined: mouse harvest day 7 after allogeneic transplant. Each mouse received 10^7 T-cell-depleted marrow cells plus 10^6 splenic CD5+ T cells by tail vein. The sequenced sample was gut tissue. The receptors stem from a female BALB/c mouse given C57BL/6 T cells with graft-versus-host disease after an allogeneic hematopoietic cell transplant.

Comment on this clone: Mouse gene names apply. The CDR3 extends 1 residue past the end of the read, so its final part is completed from the germline J gene. The chain links TRBV13-1 to TRBJ1-1; maybe TRBD1 (6 bases). Germline assignment: CDR1 NSHNY and CDR2 SYGAGN. This CDR3 comprises 15 residues. The germline V and J ends were trimmed by 0 bases and 3 bases, with 12 bases remaining between them. CDR3 DNA, as far as it was read: TGTGCCAGCAGTGATGGGGGGGGGCCGGACACAGAAGTCTTC. Translation: CASSDGGGPDTEVF. The entire CDR3 reads CASSDGGGPDTEVFF.

This clone was recorded a few times. Each gene name is a mouse one. The sequence runs out 1 residue before the end of the CDR3; the remainder is reconstructed from the germline J gene. This chain links TRBV13-1 with TRBJ2-7; no clear D. Per germline, CDR1 NSHNY and CDR2 SYGAGN. Trimming stripped 0 bases from V and 4 bases from J, with 8 bases between. CDR3 length: 13 amino acids. The sequenced part of the CDR3 DNA is TGTGCCAGCAGTGATGCGGCCGGATATGAACAGTAC. Residues: CASSDAAGYEQY. The complete CDR3 reads CASSDAAGYEQYF.

For this clone: Gene names are mouse gene names. CDR3 in amino acids: CASSRDRSAETLYF. Incomplete CDR3 DNA: TGTGCCAGCAGTCGGGACAGAAGTGCAGAAACGCTGTAT. The J gene is TRBJ2-3, the V gene TRBV13-1; TRBD1 matches 7 bases. The read ends 1 residue shy of where the CDR3 ends; the end is completed using the germline J gene. The CDR3 consists of 14 residues. With V trimmed by 4 bases and J by 0 bases, 2 bases remained unmatched. Germline V gene sequence: CDR1 NSHNY, CDR2 SYGAGN.

As concerns this clone: Gene names and germline match the mouse. The missing CDR3 end, 1 residue past where the read stops, is filled in from the germline J gene. This chain joins TRBV26 and TRBJ1-2, with D unclear. The ends were cut back, 2 bases at V and 0 bases at J, with 7 bases in the middle. The germline gives CDR1 KGHPV, CDR2 FQNQEV (reference sequence). The CDR3 is 14 amino acids. The CDR3 spells CASSLGPTNSDYTF. CDR3 bases read: TGTGCCAGCAGTCTGGGGCCAACAAACTCCGACTACACC.

Points on this clone: The germline and genes are mouse ones. The sequenced fragment ends 1 residue before the CDR3 boundary, so the rest is inferred from the germline J gene. The chain links TRBV13-2 to TRBJ2-5; D gene ambiguous. This CDR3 is built from 13 residues. CDR1 is NNHNN and CDR2 is SYGAGS in the germline V gene (reference sequence). V dropped 2 bases and J dropped 0 bases, with 4 bases sitting between them. The part of the CDR3 DNA that was read is TGTGCCAGCGGTGAAGTCAACCAAGACACCCAGTAC. Protein product: CASGEVNQDTQY. The whole CDR3 region reads CASGEVNQDTQYF.

On this clone: The gene names given are mouse names. The observed sequence ends 1 residue before the CDR3 terminus, with the missing tail filled in from the germline J gene. V gene TRBV12-2 combines with J gene TRBJ2-7, with 9 bases that match TRBD2. Germline CDR1 is SGHLS and CDR2 is HYDKME. The V gene end was trimmed by 0 bases and the J gene end by 7 bases; junction bases not matched to a gene: 3. The CDR3 runs 13 residues. The CDR3: CASSLWGGGEQYF. The CDR3 bases that were read are TGTGCCAGCTCTCTCTGGGGGGGCGGAGAACAGTAC.

To note about this clone: The listed genes are named as in mouse. The CDR3 goes on 1 residue after the read ends, and that part is filled in from the germline J gene. This chain uses TRBV1 with TRBJ1-6, with 7 bases aligning to TRBD1. TRBJ1-6 is an open reading frame whose function is uncertain. The CDR3 extends over 14 amino acids. Per germline, CDR1 NSQYPW and CDR2 LRSPGD (reference sequence). Unmatched junction bases numbered 4, after V lost 4 bases and J lost 7 bases. CDR3 sequence reads: CTCSGQGGNSPLYF. The sequenced part of the CDR3 DNA is TGCACCTGCAGTGGACAGGGAGGGAATTCGCCCCTCTAC.

To note about this clone: Compared with germline, one end of the junction differs, possibly owing to a read error. The gene names given are mouse names. The read gets to within 1 residue of the CDR3 end, and the germline J gene fills in the rest. This chain links TRBV13-1 with TRBJ2-7; D is tentatively TRBD1 or TRBD2 (5 bases each). The CDR3 loop spans 12 amino acids. The germline V gene encodes CDR1 NSHNY and CDR2 SYGAGN. CDR3 protein: CASGDAGDEQYF. CDR3 DNA (partial): TGTGCCAGCGGTGATGCGGGGGATGAACAGTAC.

As for this clone: Here the gene names and germline are mouse. The CDR3 region is CASSTGINYAEQFF. CDR3 bases read: TGTGCCAGCAGTACAGGCATTAACTATGCTGAGCAGTTC. The J gene is TRBJ2-1, the V gene TRBV19; D unresolved. The read falls 1 residue short of the CDR3 end, and the missing part is taken from the germline J gene. Germline CDR1 reads FNHDT; CDR2 reads SITEND (reference sequence). CDR3 length: 14 amino acids. The V end lost 3 bases, the J end lost 0 bases, and 7 bases lay between the germline ends.

With regard to this clone: Mouse gene names apply. The CDR3 end lies 1 residue beyond the end of the read and is filled in from the germline J gene. The V gene is TRBV26, the J gene TRBJ1-3; TRBD1 agrees at 7 bases. The CDR3 consists of 15 residues. Germline CDR1 KGHPV, CDR2 FQNQEV (reference sequence). V shed 4 bases, J shed 0 bases, and the junction held 3 bases outside the gene matches. Incomplete CDR3 DNA: TGTGCCAGCAGTCCGGGACAGTTTTCTGGAAATACGCTCTAT. It is translated as CASSPGQFSGNTLY. The entire CDR3 protein is CASSPGQFSGNTLYF. The full variable domain, in which reference TRBV26 and TRBJ1-3 provide the parts outside the CDR3, is NSKVIQTPRYLVKGQGQKAKMRCIPEKGHPVVFWYQQNKNNEFKFLINFQNQEVLQQIDMTEKRFSAECPSNSPCSLEIQSSEAGDSALYLCASSPGQFSGNTLYFGEGSRLIVV.

Concerning this clone: Gene names denote mouse genes. The missing CDR3 end, 1 residue past where the read stops, is filled in from the germline J gene. This chain links TRBV3 with TRBJ2-2; D possibly corresponds to TRBD2 (6 bases). This CDR3 is 15 amino acids long. CDR1 is SNHLY, CDR2 FYNGKV, per germline (reference sequence). V lost 2 bases and J lost 0, with 7 bases in between. The CDR3 DNA, read in part, is TGTGCCAGCAGCTTAAACTGGGCAAACACCGGGCAGCTCTAC. The encoded protein is CASSLNWANTGQLY. The entire CDR3 sequence reads CASSLNWANTGQLYF. The whole variable domain, filled in from reference TRBV3 and TRBJ2-2, reads GPKVLQIPSHQIIDMGQMVTLNCDPVSNHLYFYWYKQILGQQMEFLVNFYNGKVMEKSKLFKDQFSVERPDGSYFTLKIQPTALEDSAVYFCASSLNWANTGQLYFGEGSKLTVL.

A note on this clone: Any gene name here is a mouse gene name. The CDR3 end is not reached by the read, which stops 1 residue before it; the germline J gene fills it in. This chain joins TRBV26 and TRBJ1-1; the D is unclear. V lost 4 bases and J lost 3, with 6 bases in between. The CDR3 runs to 12 residues. Germline assignment: CDR1 KGHPV and CDR2 FQNQEV (reference sequence). The CDR3 is CASSQEYTEVFF. Partial CDR3 DNA: TGTGCCAGCAGTCAGGAGTACACAGAAGTCTTC.

This clone was seen only a few times. Gene names and germline refer to mouse. The missing CDR3 end, 1 residue past where the read stops, is filled in from the germline J gene. The V gene is TRBV19, the J gene TRBJ2-2; 10 bases map to TRBD1. Germline V gene data show CDR1 as FNHDT and CDR2 as SITEND (reference sequence). The CDR3 is 15 amino acids. Trimming removed 4 bases from V and 5 bases from J; junction bases left unmatched: 5. The covered CDR3 bases are TGTGCCAGCAGTCAACCGGGACAGGGGACCGGGCAGCTCTAC. This encodes CASSQPGQGTGQLY. The entire CDR3 protein reads CASSQPGQGTGQLYF.

Of note for this clone: The genes are named according to mouse. The read ends 1 residue early relative to the CDR3; the germline J gene fills the gap. The chain links TRBV31 to TRBJ1-3; TRBD1 is a possible D gene (5 bases). The CDR3 extends over 14 amino acids. Germline V gene lookup returns CDR1 GKSSPN and CDR2 SITVG. The germline V and J ends were trimmed by 0 bases and 0 bases, with 6 bases remaining between them. The CDR3 reads CAWSLGTSGNTLYF. CDR3 DNA (partial): TGTGCCTGGAGTCTGGGGACTTCTGGAAATACGCTCTAT.

This clone was observed a handful of times. Gene names follow the mouse nomenclature. The missing CDR3 end, 1 residue past where the read stops, is filled in from the germline J gene. This chain links TRBV15 with TRBJ2-7, with a weak D call TRBD2 (6 bases). The germline V gene encodes CDR1 SGHND and CDR2 FRSKSL. V was pared by 2 bases and J by 1 base, with 9 bases between. There are 14 residues in the CDR3. The CDR3 sequence is CASSLKLGSYEQYF. Partial CDR3 DNA: TGTGCCAGCAGTTTAAAGCTGGGGTCCTATGAACAGTAC.

This clone was counted only a few times. Gene names are the mouse ones. The sequenced fragment ends 1 residue before the CDR3 boundary, so the rest is inferred from the germline J gene. The gene calls are TRBV29 and TRBJ1-4; D may be TRBD1 (5 bases). Trimming removed 2 bases at V and 0 bases at J, with 7 bases between. Germline CDR1 and CDR2: MSHET and SYDVDS. This CDR3 has 15 residues. This CDR3 reads CASSLPDISNERLFF. The covered CDR3 bases are TGTGCTAGCAGTTTACCGGACATTTCCAACGAAAGATTATTT. The full variable domain, completed using reference TRBV29 and TRBJ1-4, is DMKVTQMPRYLIKRMGENVLLECGQDMSHETMYWYRQDPGLGLQLIYISYDVDSNSEGDIPKGYRVSRKKREHFSLILDSAKTNQTSVYFCASSLPDISNERLFFGHGTKLSVL.

As regards this clone: Gene names and germline match the mouse. Coverage ceases 1 residue before the CDR3 finishes, and the germline J gene fills in the end. The chain joins TRBV2 to TRBJ1-6, with a tentative D call TRBD1 (6 bases). TRBJ1-6 is designated an ORF whose function remains uncertain. The CDR3 consists of 17 residues. Germline CDR1 reads LGHNA; CDR2 reads YSYQKL. V gave up 1 base and J gave up 0 bases, with 10 bases separating them. CDR3 region: CASSQGQENSYNSPLYF. CDR3 bases read: TGTGCCAGCAGCCAAGGACAGGAGAATTCCTATAATTCGCCCCTCTAC.

As concerns this clone: Gene names and germline refer to mouse. The CDR3 sequence: CASSLSRASYEQYF. The sequenced CDR3 bases are TGTGCCAGCAGTCTGTCTCGGGCGTCCTATGAACAGTAC. The gene calls are TRBV26 and TRBJ2-7; D remains ambiguous. The DNA ends 1 residue before the CDR3 does, and the rest of the CDR3 is filled in from the germline J gene. The CDR3 extends over 14 amino acids. CDR1 and CDR2 from the germline V gene are KGHPV and FQNQEV (reference sequence). Deletions cut 0 bases from V and 1 base from J, with 7 bases between.

Points on this clone: The genes and germline here are from mouse. The CDR3 is cut off 1 residue early in the read; its end comes from the germline J gene. The chain has TRBV23 and TRBJ2-5; the listed D gene, TRBD1, was not tested against the DNA. Germline V gene lookup returns CDR1 KGHTA and CDR2 FQNQQP. This CDR3 is 13 amino acids long. The sequenced part of the CDR3 DNA is TGCTCCAGCAGGCAGGATAACCAAGACACCCAGTAC. Translation gives CSSRQDNQDTQY. The entire CDR3 sequence reads CSSRQDNQDTQYF.

A single count supports this clone. Germline and genes: mouse. The read is 1 residue too short to cover the CDR3 end, so that end is filled in from the germline J gene. V gene TRBV26 combines with J gene TRBJ2-2; 9 bases fit TRBD2. CDR1 KGHPV and CDR2 FQNQEV come from the germline V gene (reference sequence). V was pared by 6 bases and J by 1 base, with 6 bases of the junction left unmatched. This CDR3 spans 16 amino acids. CDR3 protein: CASSLMTGGNTGQLYF. CDR3 bases read: TGTGCCAGCAGCCTTATGACTGGGGGAAACACCGGGCAGCTCTAC.

This clone was seen more than once but under ten times. Mouse names are used for the genes. From the germline J gene comes the end of the CDR3, since the read stops 1 residue before it. The V and J genes are TRBV13-2 and TRBJ2-3, with 9 bases that match TRBD2. Trimming at V came to 0 bases and at J to 1 base, leaving 0 bases not matched to a gene. Germline loops: CDR1 NNHNN, CDR2 SYGAGS (reference sequence). The CDR3 is 15 residues long. The CDR3 bases that were read are TGTGCCAGCGGTGATGACTGGGGGGGTGCAGAAACGCTGTAT. Residues: CASGDDWGGAETLY. The complete CDR3 reads CASGDDWGGAETLYF.

By sample share, this clone is medium-sized (0.01 to 0.1%). Here the gene names and germline are mouse. The CDR3 end is not reached by the read, which stops 1 residue before it; the germline J gene fills it in. This rearrangement joins TRBV3 to TRBJ2-7, with D tentatively TRBD2 (5 bases). Germline CDR1 SNHLY, CDR2 FYNGKV (reference sequence). V was trimmed by 1 base and J by 4 bases, leaving 8 bases between them. CDR3 size: 13 residues. This chain's CDR3 is CASSLGWGYEQYF. The part of the CDR3 DNA that was read is TGTGCCAGCAGCTTAGGTTGGGGTTATGAACAGTAC.

This clone was found a few times. The gene names given are mouse names. The read comes to an end 1 residue before the CDR3 does, leaving the germline J gene to fill in the end. This chain links TRBV13-3 with TRBJ1-1, with TRBD1 matching over 8 bases. Germline V gene sequence: CDR1 NNHDY, CDR2 SYVADS. CDR3 length: 12 amino acids. With V trimmed by 4 bases and J by 5 bases, 1 base remained unmatched. This CDR3 is CASSYRGTEVFF. Incomplete CDR3 DNA: TGTGCCAGCAGTTACAGGGGGACAGAAGTCTTC.

Comment on this clone: Gene names and germline refer to mouse. Read data end 1 residue before the CDR3 end; the end is taken from the germline J gene. V and J are TRBV13-3 and TRBJ1-5, with TRBD1 as a possible D gene (5 bases). The CDR3 extends over 14 amino acids. Germline lookup yields CDR1 NNHDY and CDR2 SYVADS. V was shortened by 7 bases and J by 3 bases, with 14 bases between the two germline ends. This CDR3 reads CASGPQGVNQAPLF. The DNA read from the CDR3 is TGTGCCAGCGGCCCTCAGGGAGTCAACCAGGCTCCGCTT.

This clone occurred a few times. Gene names follow the mouse nomenclature. The sequenced fragment ends 1 residue before the CDR3 boundary, so the rest is inferred from the germline J gene. J is TRBJ1-4 and V is TRBV3; no definite D call. Germline V gene data show CDR1 as SNHLY and CDR2 as FYNGKV (reference sequence). The ends were cut back, 2 bases at V and 6 bases at J, with 7 bases in the middle. This CDR3 has 13 amino acids. Partial CDR3 DNA: TGTGCCAGCAGCTTAAGAACAGACGAAAGATTATTT. It yields the protein CASSLRTDERLF. The entire CDR3 sequence reads CASSLRTDERLFF.